Included here is one T cell receptor beta chain sequence, with context. This entry is derived from a study of T cell responses to AZD1222 COVID-19 vaccine. Germline V gene sequence: CDR1 SEHNR, CDR2 FQNEAQ (reference sequence). This CDR3 comprises 14 residues. Trimming took off 10 bases at V and 1 base at J, with 14 bases between the two ends. Generated by immunoSEQ multiplex PCR, the TCRdb table keeps only in-frame clones and is missing some. The sample carries some 130,000 clones, roughly 90% recorded once. The TCR comes from an adult in good health. The specimen was peripheral blood, collected on day 0 of AZD1222 vaccination. V gene TRBV7-9 combines with J gene TRBJ2-4, with D possibly TRBD2 on 8 matching bases. The DNA of the CDR3 is TGTGCCACCCGGGAGGGGGCTGCCAAAAACATTCAGTACTTC. Its protein is CATREGAAKNIQYF.